This passage covers 18 T cell receptor beta chains from one sample sequenced in a study of T-cell reconstitution after alpha-beta-depleted transplantation in children. The library targeted TCRbeta and was prepared with unique molecular identifiers. TCRdb passed the PCR reads through MiXCR, listing each CDR3 protein once. This sample has about 200,000 distinct CDR3 sequences, with around 7% found just once. The sequencing here drew on PBMCs, taken before TCRalphabeta/CD19-depleted stem cell transplant. These receptors were taken from a boy between 2 and 10 years old with acute lymphoblastic leukemia, due to receive a stem cell transplant.

The sample holds many counts of this clonotype. This chain connects TRBV4-1 to TRBJ2-2; TRBD1 matches 9 bases. The CDR3 totals 14 residues. Germline trimming cut 4 bases from V and 3 bases from J; bases unmatched to any gene: 0. Germline lookup yields CDR1 MGHRA and CDR2 YSYEKL. The CDR3 DNA follows: TGCGCCAGCAGCCGGGACAGGGACACCGGGGAGCTGTTTTTT. Amino acids: CASSRDRDTGELFF.

This clonotype was detected many times. V and J are TRBV20-1 and TRBJ2-3; 7 bases align to TRBD2. The germline CDR1 and CDR2 sequences are DFQATT and SNEGSKA (reference sequence). The CDR3 has 13 residues. V lost 5 bases and J lost 7; bases outside the gene matches: 9. CDR3 in amino acids: CSAPSAGINTQYF. DNA for the CDR3: TGCAGTGCTCCGTCAGCGGGGATAAATACGCAGTATTTT.

This clonotype has at least ten counts. The chain couples TRBV28 to TRBJ2-1; 7 bases match TRBD1. The CDR3 totals 14 residues. Germline CDR1 reads MDHEN; CDR2 reads SYDVKM. V shed 2 bases, J shed 8 bases, and the junction held 6 bases outside the gene matches. CDR3 region: CASSLSQGVHEQFF. The CDR3 coding sequence is TGTGCCAGCAGTTTAAGTCAGGGGGTCCATGAGCAGTTCTTC.

This clonotype has at least ten counts. The chain couples TRBV2 to TRBJ2-2; possibly TRBD1 or TRBD2 for D (5 bases each). Germline V gene lookup returns CDR1 SNHLY and CDR2 FYNNEI. The CDR3 is 13 amino acids. Trimming removed 6 bases from V and 1 base from J, with 6 bases in between. CDR3 sequence reads: CASRGVNTGELFF. The CDR3 DNA reads as TGTGCCAGCAGGGGGGTGAACACCGGGGAGCTGTTTTTT.

This clonotype was observed many times. The rearrangement links TRBV29-1 to TRBJ2-5; D is undetermined. The germline V gene encodes CDR1 SQVTM and CDR2 ANQGSEA. The V gene lost 4 bases and the J gene lost 5 bases, with 8 bases spanning the gap. This CDR3 contains 11 residues. CDR3 DNA: TGCAGCGTTGCCGGCTGGGAGACCCAGTACTTC. Translation: CSVAGWETQYF.

This clonotype was picked up a small number of times. The chain links TRBV20-1 to TRBJ2-4, with D possibly called TRBD1 or TRBD2 (5 bases each). CDR3 size: 17 residues. Germline values: CDR1 DFQATT, CDR2 SNEGSKA (reference sequence). V lost 0 bases, J lost 1 base, and 16 bases lay in between. CDR3 sequence reads: CSARERGEIWAKNIQYF. In DNA, the CDR3 is TGCAGTGCTAGAGAACGAGGGGAGATATGGGCCAAAAACATTCAGTACTTC.

This clonotype was detected many times. The chain has TRBV3-1 and TRBJ2-3; the match to TRBD2 covers 12 bases. Trimming at V came to 4 bases and at J to 3 bases, leaving 11 bases not matched to a gene. The CDR3 sequence is 18 residues long. Germline-derived CDR1 and CDR2 are LGHDT and YNNKEL (reference sequence). CDR3: CASSPGLAGTLGTDTQYF. The CDR3 DNA reads as TGTGCCAGCAGCCCTGGACTAGCGGGGACGCTTGGGACAGATACGCAGTATTTT.

This clonotype was picked up many times. V usage is TRBV20-1 and J usage is TRBJ2-7; 8 positions match TRBD1. The CDR3 contains 16 residues. V shed 0 bases, J shed 7 bases, and the junction held 14 bases outside the gene matches. Per germline, CDR1 DFQATT and CDR2 SNEGSKA (reference sequence). The CDR3 is CSARDIAGQGQLEQYF. In DNA, the CDR3 is TGCAGTGCTAGAGACATCGCAGGACAGGGACAACTGGAGCAGTACTTC.

This clonotype was seen repeatedly, ten times or more. The rearrangement links TRBV28 to TRBJ2-7; D might be TRBD1 (6 bases). The CDR3 extends over 14 amino acids. Germline V gene data show CDR1 as MDHEN and CDR2 as SYDVKM. V was pared by 6 bases and J by 4 bases, with 16 bases between. In nucleotides, the CDR3 is TGTGCCAGCAGGAACAGGGTCGAACCTTACGAGCAGTACTTC. It yields the protein CASRNRVEPYEQYF.

In its sample, this clonotype was seen many times. The V and J genes are TRBV29-1 and TRBJ1-4, with a tentative D call TRBD1 (6 bases). The CDR3 extends over 14 amino acids. Germline V CDR1 and CDR2: SQVTM, ANQGSEA. Trimming removed 1 base at V and 1 base at J, with 7 bases between. CDR3 sequence reads: CSVEVGGTNEKLFF. CDR3 in DNA: TGCAGCGTTGAAGTAGGGGGAACTAATGAAAAACTGTTTTTT.

This clonotype was recorded a few times. CDR3 protein: CASSPRGQGIYNEQFF. CDR3 nucleotide sequence: TGTGCCAGCAGCCCAAGGGGGCAGGGAATCTACAATGAGCAGTTCTTC. The rearrangement uses TRBV7-9 and TRBJ2-1, with 7 positions matching TRBD1. V shed 5 bases and J 3 bases; nucleotides not matched to a gene: 10. The CDR3 is 16 amino acids. The germline CDR1 and CDR2 sequences are SEHNR and FQNEAQ (reference sequence).

V gene TRBV28 combines with J gene TRBJ2-7, with TRBD2 matching over 11 bases. J lost 1 base, V lost 5 bases, and 10 bases had no gene match. This CDR3 comprises 17 residues. Per germline, CDR1 MDHEN and CDR2 SYDVKM. CDR3 in amino acids: CASSETRGLADSYEQYF. Here the CDR3 DNA reads TGTGCCAGCAGTGAGACCCGGGGACTAGCGGATTCCTACGAGCAGTACTTC.

As for this clonotype: This may arise from a read error, as a much more abundant clone is one base away. V usage is TRBV5-1 and J usage is TRBJ2-7; 7 nucleotides line up with TRBD1. This CDR3 has 14 amino acids. Germline loops: CDR1 SGHRS, CDR2 YFSETQ. The CDR3 protein is CASSLGDSLYEHYF. CDR3 sequence (DNA): TGCGCCAGCAGCTTGGGGGACAGCCTCTACGAGCACTACTTC.

The table lists this clonotype with many counts. This rearrangement joins TRBV5-1 to TRBJ2-1; D uncertain. CDR3 length: 17 residues. Per germline, CDR1 SGHRS and CDR2 YFSETQ. V lost 2 bases, J lost 3 bases, and 18 bases lay in between. The chain's CDR3 is CASSFTGSVSGYNEQFF. CDR3 DNA sequence: TGCGCCAGCAGCTTCACCGGGTCGGTATCTGGCTACAATGAGCAGTTCTTC.

This clonotype was counted a few times. This chain links TRBV28 with TRBJ1-4; no reliable D call. This CDR3 has 11 residues. Germline-derived CDR1 and CDR2 are MDHEN and SYDVKM. This CDR3 is CGSWSNEKLFF. CDR3 nucleotides: TGTGGTAGCTGGAGTAATGAAAAACTGTTTTTT.

This clonotype was detected many times. This chain links TRBV7-9 with TRBJ2-5, with 9 bases aligning to TRBD1. The CDR3 is 15 residues long. CDR1 and CDR2 from the germline V gene are SEHNR and FQNEAQ (reference sequence). J gave up 5 bases and V 3 bases, and 7 bases lay outside the gene matches. CDR3 loop: CASSFGTGKVETQYF. The DNA for the CDR3 is TGTGCCAGCAGCTTTGGGACAGGGAAGGTGGAGACCCAGTACTTC. Variable domain in full (rest from reference TRBV7-9 and TRBJ2-5): DTGVSQNPRHKITKRGQNVTFRCDPISEHNRLYWYRQTLGQGPEFLTYFQNEAQLEKSRLLSDRFSAERPKGSFSTLEIQRTEQGDSAMYLCASSFGTGKVETQYFGPGTRLLVL.

At least ten counts were recorded for this clonotype. One junction end does not reproduce the germline sequence, and a read error may be involved. The chain is built from TRBV7-2 and TRBJ2-1; 11 bases agree with TRBD2. The germline CDR1 and CDR2 sequences are SGHTA and FQGNSA. The CDR3 runs to 15 residues. CDR3 bases: TGTGCCAGCAGCCTAGCGGGGGGACCCTACAATGAGCAGTTCTTC. It codes for CASSLAGGPYNEQFF.

Note on this clonotype: A much bigger clone sits one base away, suggesting this may be a read error. The gene calls are TRBV12-3 or TRBV12-4 and TRBJ2-7; 9 bases fit TRBD2. The CDR3 sequence is 14 residues long. CDR3 region: CASSLALAGYERYF. CDR3 DNA: TGTGCCAGCAGTTTGGCCCTAGCGGGGTACGAGCGGTACTTC.